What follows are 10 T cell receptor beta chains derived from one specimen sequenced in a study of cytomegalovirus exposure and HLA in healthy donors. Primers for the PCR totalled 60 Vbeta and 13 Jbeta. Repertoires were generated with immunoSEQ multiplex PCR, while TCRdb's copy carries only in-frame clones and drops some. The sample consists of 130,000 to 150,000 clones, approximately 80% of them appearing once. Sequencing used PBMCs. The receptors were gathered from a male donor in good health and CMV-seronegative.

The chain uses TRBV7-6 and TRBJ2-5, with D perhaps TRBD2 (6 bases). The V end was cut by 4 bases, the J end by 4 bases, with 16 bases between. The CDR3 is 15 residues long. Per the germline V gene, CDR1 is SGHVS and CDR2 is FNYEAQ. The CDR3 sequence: CASSSGFISGETQYF. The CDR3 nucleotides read TGTGCCAGCAGCTCGGGATTTATTAGCGGAGAGACCCAGTACTTC. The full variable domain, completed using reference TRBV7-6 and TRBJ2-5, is GAGVSQSPRYKVTKRGQDVALRCDPISGHVSLYWYRQALGQGPEFLTYFNYEAQQDKSGLPNDRFSAERPEGSISTLTIQRTEQRDSAMYRCASSSGFISGETQYFGPGTRLLVL.

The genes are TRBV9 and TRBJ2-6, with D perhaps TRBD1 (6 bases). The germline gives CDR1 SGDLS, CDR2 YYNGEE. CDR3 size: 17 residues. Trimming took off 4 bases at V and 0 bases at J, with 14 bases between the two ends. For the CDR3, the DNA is TGTGCCAGCAGCCCAGGACAGTTCAACTCTGGGGCCAACGTCCTGACTTTC. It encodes CASSPGQFNSGANVLTF.

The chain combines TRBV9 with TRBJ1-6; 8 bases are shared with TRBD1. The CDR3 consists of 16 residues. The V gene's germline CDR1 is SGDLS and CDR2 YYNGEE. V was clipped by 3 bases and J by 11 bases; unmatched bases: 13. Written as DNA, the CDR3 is TGTGCCAGCAGCGCAAGACAGGGGAATACGGTGACACCCCTCCACTTT. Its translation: CASSARQGNTVTPLHF.

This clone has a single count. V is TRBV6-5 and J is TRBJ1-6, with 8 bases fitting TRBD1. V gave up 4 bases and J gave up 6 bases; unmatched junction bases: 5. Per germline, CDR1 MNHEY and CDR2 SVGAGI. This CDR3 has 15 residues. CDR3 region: CASSSRQGSNSPLHF. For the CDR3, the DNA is TGTGCCAGCAGTTCACGACAGGGGTCTAATTCACCCCTCCACTTT.

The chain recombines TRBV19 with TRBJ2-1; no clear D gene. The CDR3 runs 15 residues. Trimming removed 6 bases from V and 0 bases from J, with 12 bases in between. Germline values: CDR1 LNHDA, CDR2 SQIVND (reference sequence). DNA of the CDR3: TGTGCCAGTAGCCGCCCTATGAGCTCCTACAATGAGCAGTTCTTC. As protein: CASSRPMSSYNEQFF.

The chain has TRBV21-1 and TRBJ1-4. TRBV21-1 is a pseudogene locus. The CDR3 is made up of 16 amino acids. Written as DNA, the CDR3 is TGTGCCAGCAGCAACCGCTGCGGGTTTTATAATGAAAAACTGTTTTTT. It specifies CASSNRCGFYNEKLFF.

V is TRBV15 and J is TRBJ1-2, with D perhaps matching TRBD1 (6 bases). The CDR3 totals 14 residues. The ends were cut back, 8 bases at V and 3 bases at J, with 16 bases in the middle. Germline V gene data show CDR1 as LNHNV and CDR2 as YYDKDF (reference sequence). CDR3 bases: TGTGCCACCTCTTACCGAGAGGGGGACTATGGCTACACCTTC. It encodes CATSYREGDYGYTF. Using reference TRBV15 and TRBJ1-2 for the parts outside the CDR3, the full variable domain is DAMVIQNPRYQVTQFGKPVTLSCSQTLNHNVMYWYQQKSSQAPKLLFHYYDKDFNNEADTPDNFQSRRPNTSFCFLDIRSPGLGDTAMYLCATSYREGDYGYTFGSGTRLTVV.

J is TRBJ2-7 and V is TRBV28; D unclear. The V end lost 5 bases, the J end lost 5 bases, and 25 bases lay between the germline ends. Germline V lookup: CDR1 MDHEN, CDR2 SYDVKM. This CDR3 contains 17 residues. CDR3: CASSPPPGTLLGHEQYF. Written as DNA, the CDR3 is TGTGCCAGCAGTCCCCCCCCAGGAACATTATTAGGCCACGAGCAGTACTTC.

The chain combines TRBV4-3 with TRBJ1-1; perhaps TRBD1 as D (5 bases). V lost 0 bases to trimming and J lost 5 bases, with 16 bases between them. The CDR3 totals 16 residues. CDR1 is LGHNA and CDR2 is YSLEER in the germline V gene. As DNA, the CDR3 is TGCGCCAGCAGCCAAGATGGGTGGGGGGTAGGGACTGAAGCTTTCTTT. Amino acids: CASSQDGWGVGTEAFF.

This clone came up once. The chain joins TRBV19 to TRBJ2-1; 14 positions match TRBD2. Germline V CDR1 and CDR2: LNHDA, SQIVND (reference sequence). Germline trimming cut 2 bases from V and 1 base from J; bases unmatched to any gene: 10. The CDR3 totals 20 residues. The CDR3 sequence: CASSISRGLAGGHSYNEQFF. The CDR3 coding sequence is TGTGCCAGTAGTATAAGCCGAGGACTAGCGGGGGGCCATTCCTACAATGAGCAGTTCTTC.